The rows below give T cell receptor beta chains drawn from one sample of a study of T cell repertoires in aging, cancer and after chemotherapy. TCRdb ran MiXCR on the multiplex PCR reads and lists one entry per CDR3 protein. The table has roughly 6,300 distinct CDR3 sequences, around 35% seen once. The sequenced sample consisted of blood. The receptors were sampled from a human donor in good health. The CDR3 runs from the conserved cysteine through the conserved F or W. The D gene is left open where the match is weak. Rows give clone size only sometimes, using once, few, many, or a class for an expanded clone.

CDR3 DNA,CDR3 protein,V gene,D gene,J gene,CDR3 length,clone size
TGTGCCAGCAGCTTGAGGGACAGACCTACCGGGGAGCTGTTTTTT,CASSLRDRPTGELFF,TRBV5-6,TRBD1,TRBJ2-2,15,NA
TGTGCCACCAGTGATACAAGACGACAAGGAAATGAAAAACTGTTTTTT,CATSDTRRQGNEKLFF,TRBV24-1,NA,TRBJ1-4,16,NA
TGTGCCAGCACCTCGTTGGCGTTCGGGAACATTCAGTACTTC,CASTSLAFGNIQYF,TRBV12-3/TRBV12-4,NA,TRBJ2-4,14,few
TGTGCCAGCTCCCAGGGCTATGGCTACACCTTC,CASSQGYGYTF,TRBV6-2/TRBV6-3,NA,TRBJ1-2,11,NA
TGTGCCAGTAGCGTTTCTAGCGGGAGGCTCTCCTACGAGCAGTACTTC,CASSVSSGRLSYEQYF,TRBV19,TRBD2,TRBJ2-7,16,few
TGTGCCAGCAGGTTGACAGCGTACGCACCTAACTATGGCTACACCTTC,CASRLTAYAPNYGYTF,TRBV5-6,NA,TRBJ1-2,16,NA
TGTGCCAGCAGCCCGACAGGGGCTGGAAACACCATATATTTT,CASSPTGAGNTIYF,TRBV6-5,TRBD1,TRBJ1-3,14,NA
TGTGCCAGCAGTTATTTTGCACAGAGCTACGAGCAGTACTTC,CASSYFAQSYEQYF,TRBV6-5,NA,TRBJ2-7,14,NA
TGTGCCAGCATAGTCGGGGGGGGGAATGAGCAGTTCTTC,CASIVGGGNEQFF,TRBV6-6,TRBD2,TRBJ2-1,13,few
TGTGCCAGCAGCCAAGTCGCGGGAGGGATCTTATACAATGAGCAGTTCTTC,CASSQVAGGILYNEQFF,TRBV4-2,TRBD2,TRBJ2-1,17,NA
TGCAGCGCGAGGCCCTCGCCGGGGAGAACTGAAGCTTTCTTT,CSARPSPGRTEAFF,TRBV29-1,NA,TRBJ1-1,14,NA
TGTGCCAGCAGCTTAGTGCAGGGGTATGGCTACACCTTC,CASSLVQGYGYTF,TRBV7-2,NA,TRBJ1-2,13,few
TGTGCCAGCAGTGAACCCGGGGAGCTGTTTTTT,CASSEPGELFF,TRBV6-1,NA,TRBJ2-2,11,NA
TGTGCCAGCAGCTTGGGGGCCTCCGATACCTACGAGCAGTACTTC,CASSLGASDTYEQYF,TRBV11-3,NA,TRBJ2-7,15,few
TGCAGTGTTGGCAGATCGGCTGGAAACACCATATATTTT,CSVGRSAGNTIYF,TRBV20-1,NA,TRBJ1-3,13,once
TGTGCCAGCAGCTTGGCCGTTGAAAAAGCTTTCTTT,CASSLAVEKAFF,TRBV5-6,NA,TRBJ1-1,12,once
TGCAGTGCTCATGACGACACAGGGCCCCGTACTGAAGCTTTCTTT,CSAHDDTGPRTEAFF,TRBV20-1,NA,TRBJ1-1,15,few
TGTGCCAGCAGTTACTCGGGACAGGGTGCCTACGAGCAGTACTTC,CASSYSGQGAYEQYF,TRBV6-5,TRBD1,TRBJ2-7,15,NA
TGCGCCAGCAGCTTGGCTCGAGTCGGAGTCACTGAAGCTTTCTTT,CASSLARVGVTEAFF,TRBV5-6,NA,TRBJ1-1,15,NA